This entry lists 5 T cell receptor beta chains sequenced from one sample in a study of cytomegalovirus exposure and HLA in healthy donors. The PCR was carried out with 60 Vbeta primers and 13 Jbeta primers. Assay: immunoSEQ multiplex PCR; the TCRdb copy retains only in-frame clones and omits some. The data show roughly 180,000 clones, about 80% seen once. Sequences were obtained from PBMCs. Receptors were obtained from a man aged 25-40 years in good health and CMV-seronegative.

This rearrangement joins TRBV4-3 to TRBJ1-1, with D possibly matching TRBD1 (6 bases). This CDR3 spans 14 amino acids. The V gene's germline CDR1 is LGHNA and CDR2 YSLEER. The V gene lost 1 base and the J gene lost 7 bases, with 13 bases spanning the gap. CDR3 nucleotides: TGCGCCAGCAGCCAAGGGGGGCGGTGGAATGAAGCTTTCTTT. This gives the protein CASSQGGRWNEAFF.

The CDR3 reads CASSRGQAANEQFF. The CDR3 nucleotides are TGTGCCAGCAGCCGAGGACAGGCCGCCAATGAGCAGTTCTTC. The gene calls are TRBV7-9 and TRBJ2-1; 7 bases match TRBD1. The CDR3 has 14 residues. V was clipped by 5 bases and J by 6 bases; unmatched bases: 7. The germline V gene encodes CDR1 SEHNR and CDR2 FQNEAQ (reference sequence).

The rearrangement uses TRBV11-2 and TRBJ2-7; unclear D gene. CDR3 length equals 13 residues. V lost 2 bases, J lost 6 bases, and 11 bases lay in between. Germline values: CDR1 SGHAT, CDR2 FQNNGV. In DNA form, the CDR3 reads TGTGCCAGCAGCTTACTGACTTCCCTCGAGCAGTACTTC. Its protein is CASSLLTSLEQYF. Together with reference TRBV11-2 and TRBJ2-7, the CDR3 gives the full variable domain: EAGVAQSPRYKIIEKRQSVAFWCNPISGHATLYWYQQILGQGPKLLIQFQNNGVVDDSQLPKDRFSAERLKGVDSTLKIQPAKLEDSAVYLCASSLLTSLEQYFGPGTRLTVT.

CDR3 residues: CASSPTGGSGYEQYF. The CDR3 region has the DNA TGTGCCAGCTCACCCACAGGGGGTTCCGGCTACGAGCAGTACTTC. V is TRBV18 and J is TRBJ2-7; 8 nucleotides align to TRBD1. Germline CDR1 is KGHSH and CDR2 is LQKENI. The CDR3 consists of 15 residues. V shed 3 bases, J shed 3 bases, and the junction held 7 bases outside the gene matches.

The CDR3 DNA reads TGTGCCTGGAGTAACGGACTAGCGGGAGAGGATAGTGAGCAGTTCTTC. It yields the protein CAWSNGLAGEDSEQFF. This sequence joins TRBV30 and TRBJ2-1; 13 positions match TRBD2. V dropped 2 bases and J dropped 9; count of bases not matched to a gene: 10. The CDR3 runs to 16 residues. Germline CDR1 is GTSNPN and CDR2 is SVGIG (reference sequence).